Below are 20 T cell receptor beta chains sequenced from a single sample in a study of cytomegalovirus exposure and HLA in healthy donors. PCR involved 60 Vbeta and 13 Jbeta primers. The repertoire was sequenced with immunoSEQ multiplex PCR; TCRdb's copy has only in-frame clones and lacks some. Found here are some 120,000 clones, around 78% of them singletons; the top ten hold more than 4.5%. The sequenced sample consisted of PBMCs. These receptors came from a man aged 55 to 69 in good health and CMV-seropositive.

This chain connects TRBV5-6 to TRBJ1-3, with D possibly matching TRBD1 (5 bases). Germline CDR1 and CDR2: SGHDT and YYEEEE. The CDR3 has 16 residues. Between the trimmed V and J ends, which lost 3 bases and 0 bases, there was a span of 13 bases. The DNA of the CDR3 is TGTGCCAGCAGCTATAGTGGGGGGAGCTCTGGAAACACCATATATTTT. Its protein product is CASSYSGGSSGNTIYF.

This chain joins TRBV7-3 and TRBJ2-2, with D unresolved. In germline, CDR1 is SGHTA, CDR2 FQGTGA. This CDR3 has 13 residues. V lost 5 bases and J 7 bases, leaving 11 bases between the germline ends. The CDR3 region is CASSPTLSGELFF. DNA for the CDR3: TGTGCCAGCAGCCCAACGCTGAGCGGGGAGCTGTTTTTT.

This clone was recorded once. This chain joins TRBV18 and TRBJ1-1; 9 nucleotides agree with TRBD1. CDR1 and CDR2 (germline): KGHSH, LQKENI. After removal of 3 bases from V and 3 bases from J, the junction contained 2 bases not matched to a gene. The CDR3 has 14 residues. This CDR3 is CASSPRTGDTEAFF. The CDR3 region has the DNA TGTGCCAGCTCACCGCGGACAGGGGACACTGAAGCTTTCTTT. Filled out from reference TRBV18 and TRBJ1-1, the complete variable domain reads NAGVMQNPRHLVRRRGQEARLRCSPMKGHSHVYWYRQLPEEGLKFMVYLQKENIIDESGMPKERFSAEFPKEGPSILRIQQVVRGDSAAYFCASSPRTGDTEAFFGQGTRLTVV.

This clone has just a few counts. The chain is built from TRBV5-1 and TRBJ2-3; 7 nucleotides match TRBD2. J gave up 2 bases and V 0 bases, and 6 bases lay outside the gene matches. Per germline, CDR1 SGHRS and CDR2 YFSETQ. This CDR3 spans 16 amino acids. This chain's CDR3 is CASSLVAGEYTDTQYF. Written as DNA, the CDR3 is TGCGCCAGCAGCTTGGTTGCGGGGGAGTACACAGATACGCAGTATTTT.

The CDR3 region has the DNA TGTGCCAGCAGGAACAGGGCGGAGACCCAGTACTTC. It codes for CASRNRAETQYF. The rearrangement joins TRBV27 to TRBJ2-5, with D maybe TRBD1 (6 bases). CDR1 and CDR2 (germline): MNHEY, SMNVEV (reference sequence). With 6 bases removed from V and 5 bases from J, the gap between germline ends came to 10 bases. CDR3 length: 12 residues.

The V and J genes are TRBV29-1 and TRBJ2-1; 15 bases agree with TRBD2. This CDR3 has 14 residues. Looked up from germline, CDR1 is SQVTM and CDR2 is ANQGSEA. Losses at the gene ends were 6 bases for V and 7 bases for J; bases not matched to a gene: 4. This chain's CDR3 is CSVRTSGGANEQFF. The CDR3 coding sequence is TGCAGCGTGAGGACTAGCGGGGGGGCAAATGAGCAGTTCTTC.

The J gene is TRBJ1-3, the V gene TRBV4-2; D is undetermined. The CDR3 is 15 amino acids. The ends were cut back, 4 bases at V and 3 bases at J, with 13 bases in the middle. Germline V gives CDR1 LGHNA, CDR2 YNFKEQ. CDR3 DNA: TGTGCCAGCAGCCCGCGGATATCAGTTGGAAACACCATATATTTT. Protein sequence: CASSPRISVGNTIYF.

This chain links TRBV5-5 with TRBJ1-2; tentative D call: TRBD1 (6 bases). The germline V and J ends were trimmed by 4 bases and 2 bases, with 15 bases remaining between them. CDR3 length: 15 residues. CDR1 SGHKS and CDR2 YYEKEE come from the germline V gene (reference sequence). The CDR3 region has the DNA TGTGCCAGCAGCCCCTCAGGGGATGTCAACTATGGCTACACCTTC. Its translation: CASSPSGDVNYGYTF. The full variable domain, in which reference TRBV5-5 and TRBJ1-2 provide the parts outside the CDR3, is DAGVTQSPTHLIKTRGQQVTLRCSPISGHKSVSWYQQVLGQGPQFIFQYYEKEERGRGNFPDRFSARQFPNYSSELNVNALLLGDSALYLCASSPSGDVNYGYTFGSGTRLTVV.

This clone was picked up a small number of times. The chain combines TRBV6-5 with TRBJ2-7; the D gene is possibly TRBD2 (6 bases). The CDR3 runs 13 residues. Looked up from germline, CDR1 is MNHEY and CDR2 is SVGAGI. Trimming removed 6 bases from V and 4 bases from J, with 13 bases in between. This chain's CDR3 is CASRRLAEYEQYF. The CDR3 nucleotides read TGTGCCAGCAGACGGTTAGCGGAGTACGAGCAGTACTTC.

This clone was picked up one time. V usage is TRBV6-1 and J usage is TRBJ1-1; a possible D gene is TRBD1 (6 bases). Germline CDR1 and CDR2: MNHNS and SASEGT. The CDR3 loop spans 12 amino acids. Trimming removed 6 bases at V and 1 base at J, with 6 bases between. The CDR3, as DNA: TGTGCCAGCAGACAGGGGAACACTGAAGCTTTCTTT. Its translation is CASRQGNTEAFF.

Only a few counts were recorded for this clone. The chain couples TRBV9 to TRBJ1-1; TRBD1 aligns across 7 bases. The germline CDR1 and CDR2 sequences are SGDLS and YYNGEE. The trim removed 5 bases at V and 1 base at J, leaving 8 bases unmatched. There are 15 residues in the CDR3. In DNA, the CDR3 is TGTGCCAGCAGTGACACCGGGACAGCGAACACTGAAGCTTTCTTT. Its translation is CASSDTGTANTEAFF.

V usage is TRBV5-4 and J usage is TRBJ2-3; 10 nucleotides align to TRBD2. This CDR3 contains 17 residues. CDR1 is SGHNT and CDR2 is YYREEE in the germline V gene (reference sequence). J gave up 2 bases and V 1 base, and 7 bases lay outside the gene matches. The CDR3 loop is CASSLSGTSDYTDTQYF. The DNA of the CDR3 is TGTGCCAGCAGCTTGTCCGGGACTAGCGACTACACAGATACGCAGTATTTT.

This chain links TRBV7-3 with TRBJ2-3, with D unclear. Looked up from germline, CDR1 is SGHTA and CDR2 is FQGTGA. V lost 5 bases and J 2 bases, leaving 11 bases between the germline ends. The CDR3 length is 14 residues. This CDR3 is CASSQALATDTQYF. The CDR3 DNA is TGTGCCAGCAGCCAGGCTCTCGCCACAGATACGCAGTATTTT.

This clone has just a few counts. The chain employs TRBV27 and TRBJ1-6, with 7 bases that match TRBD1. This CDR3 is built from 14 residues. Unmatched junction bases numbered 3, after V lost 6 bases and J lost 4 bases. CDR1 is MNHEY and CDR2 is SMNVEV in the germline V gene (reference sequence). CDR3 nucleotide sequence: TGTGCCAGCAGACCGGGACAGTATAATTCACCCCTCCACTTT. Residues: CASRPGQYNSPLHF.

The rearrangement links TRBV5-1 to TRBJ2-1, with 15 positions matching TRBD2. V was pared by 4 bases and J by 9 bases, with 5 bases of the junction left unmatched. Germline CDR1 and CDR2: SGHRS and YFSETQ. This CDR3 spans 15 amino acids. The CDR3 spells CASSAGTSGGFEQFF. CDR3 DNA sequence: TGCGCCAGCAGCGCCGGGACTAGCGGGGGGTTTGAGCAGTTCTTC.

The V and J genes are TRBV4-1 and TRBJ2-3; D unclear. Trimming removed 3 bases at V and 1 base at J, with 14 bases between. The CDR3 extends over 16 amino acids. CDR1 is MGHRA and CDR2 is YSYEKL in the germline V gene. The CDR3 region is CASSQRSGLRTDTQYF. For the CDR3, the DNA is TGCGCCAGCAGCCAGCGATCAGGCCTCCGCACAGATACGCAGTATTTT.

This chain connects TRBV9 to TRBJ1-1; no clear D gene. The CDR3 has 13 amino acids. Germline loops: CDR1 SGDLS, CDR2 YYNGEE. The ends were cut back, 4 bases at V and 0 bases at J, with 7 bases in the middle. CDR3 loop: CASSMSLNTEAFF. CDR3 sequence (DNA): TGTGCCAGCAGCATGTCGTTGAACACTGAAGCTTTCTTT.

The chain employs TRBV28 and TRBJ2-7; a weak D match, TRBD1 (6 bases). The CDR3 extends over 14 amino acids. CDR1 and CDR2 from the germline V gene are MDHEN and SYDVKM. With 5 bases removed from V and 3 bases from J, the gap between germline ends came to 14 bases. CDR3 sequence (DNA): TGTGCCAGCAGTCCCTGGGCAGGGGACTACGAGCAGTACTTC. It specifies CASSPWAGDYEQYF. Filled out from reference TRBV28 and TRBJ2-7, the complete variable domain reads DVKVTQSSRYLVKRTGEKVFLECVQDMDHENMFWYRQDPGLGLRLIYFSYDVKMKEKGDIPEGYSVSREKKERFSLILESASTNQTSMYLCASSPWAGDYEQYFGPGTRLTVT.

The chain combines TRBV6-4 with TRBJ1-5; perhaps TRBD1 as D (6 bases). Trimming shortened V by 5 bases and J by 5 bases, and 10 bases separated the two germline ends. The CDR3 is made up of 13 amino acids. Germline V gene data show CDR1 as MRHNA and CDR2 as SNTAGT. The CDR3 region has the DNA TGTGCCAGCAGTAGGGACACCTATCAGCCCCAGCATTTT. As protein: CASSRDTYQPQHF.

In its sample, this clone was seen once. The genes are TRBV21-1 and TRBJ1-2. TRBV21-1 is tagged as a pseudogene. The length of the CDR3 is 14 residues. DNA of the CDR3: TGTGCCAGCAGCAATCCCGTCCGGGGGTATGGCTACACCTTC. Its protein is CASSNPVRGYGYTF.